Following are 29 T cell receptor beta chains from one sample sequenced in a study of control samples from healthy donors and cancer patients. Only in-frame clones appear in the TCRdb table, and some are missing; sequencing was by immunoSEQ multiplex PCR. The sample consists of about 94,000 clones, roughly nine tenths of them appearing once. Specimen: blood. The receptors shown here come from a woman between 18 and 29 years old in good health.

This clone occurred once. The DNA of the CDR3 is TGTGCCAGCAGCTCAGGGACTAGCGGGGCCCCTTACAATGAGCAGTTCTTC. Translation gives CASSSGTSGAPYNEQFF. The chain links TRBV11-3 to TRBJ2-1, with TRBD2 identical over 13 bases. The germline CDR1 and CDR2 sequences are SGHNT and YENEEA. The ends lost 4 bases at V and 4 bases at J; junction bases unmatched: 7. The CDR3 spans 17 residues. Full variable domain (remainder filled in from reference TRBV11-3 and TRBJ2-1): EAGVVQSPRYKIIEKKQPVAFWCNPISGHNTLYWYLQNLGQGPELLIRYENEEAVDDSQLPKDRFSAERLKGVDSTLKIQPAELGDSAVYLCASSSGTSGAPYNEQFFGPGTRLTVL.

The chain's CDR3 is CASSQEAAYEQYF. CDR3 coding DNA: TGTGCCAGCAGCCAAGAGGCGGCCTACGAGCAGTACTTC. The J gene is TRBJ2-7, the V gene TRBV3-1 (or the pseudogene TRBV3-2), with D uncertain. Germline assignment: CDR1 LGHDT and CDR2 YNNKEL (reference sequence). The CDR3 has 13 residues. The V end lost 0 bases, the J end lost 2 bases, and 5 bases lay between the germline ends.

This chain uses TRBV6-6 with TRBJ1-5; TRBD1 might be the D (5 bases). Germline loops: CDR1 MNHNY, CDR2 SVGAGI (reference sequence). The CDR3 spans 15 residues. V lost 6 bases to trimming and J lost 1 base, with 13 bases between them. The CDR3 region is CASRIDRWSNQPQHF. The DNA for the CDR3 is TGTGCCAGCAGGATCGACAGATGGAGCAATCAGCCCCAGCATTTT.

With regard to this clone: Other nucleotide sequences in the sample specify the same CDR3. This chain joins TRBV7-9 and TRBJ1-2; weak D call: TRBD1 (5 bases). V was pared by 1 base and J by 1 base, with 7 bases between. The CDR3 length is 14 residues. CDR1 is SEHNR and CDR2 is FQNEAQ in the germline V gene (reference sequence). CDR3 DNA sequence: TGTGCCAGCAGCTTAGGAGACAGTAACTATGGCTACACCTTC. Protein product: CASSLGDSNYGYTF.

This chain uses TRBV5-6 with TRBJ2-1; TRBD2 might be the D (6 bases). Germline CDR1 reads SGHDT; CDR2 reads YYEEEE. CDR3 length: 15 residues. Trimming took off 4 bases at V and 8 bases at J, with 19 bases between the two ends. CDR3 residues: CASSGGTHNRYEQFF. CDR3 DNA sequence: TGTGCCAGCAGCGGCGGGACTCACAACCGCTATGAGCAGTTCTTC.

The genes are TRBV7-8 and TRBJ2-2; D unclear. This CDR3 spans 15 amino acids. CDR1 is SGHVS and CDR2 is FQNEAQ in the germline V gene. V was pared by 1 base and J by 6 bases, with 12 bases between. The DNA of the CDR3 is TGTGCCAGCAGCTTAGGGAACCCAGGACCCGGGGAGCTGTTTTTT. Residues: CASSLGNPGPGELFF.

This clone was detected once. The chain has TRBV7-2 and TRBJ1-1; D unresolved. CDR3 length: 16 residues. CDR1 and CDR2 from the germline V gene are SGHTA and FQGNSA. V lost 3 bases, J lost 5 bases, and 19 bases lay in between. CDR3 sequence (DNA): TGTGCCAGCAGCTTCATGCGAACGGCGCAAGGAACTGAAGCTTTCTTT. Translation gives CASSFMRTAQGTEAFF. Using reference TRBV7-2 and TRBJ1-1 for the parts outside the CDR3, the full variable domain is GAGVSQSPSNKVTEKGKDVELRCDPISGHTALYWYRQSLGQGLEFLIYFQGNSAPDKSGLPSDRFSAERTGGSVSTLTIQRTQQEDSAVYLCASSFMRTAQGTEAFFGQGTRLTVV.

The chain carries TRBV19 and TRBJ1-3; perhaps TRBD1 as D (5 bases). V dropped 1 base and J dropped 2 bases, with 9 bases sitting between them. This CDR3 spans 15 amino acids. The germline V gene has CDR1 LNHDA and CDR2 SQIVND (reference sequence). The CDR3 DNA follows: TGTGCCAGTAGTATAGTTGTGACAGCTGGAAACACCATATATTTT. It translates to CASSIVVTAGNTIYF.

CDR3 DNA: TGTGCCAGCAGTCCCGCGGGGGCCAGGGTCTATGGCTACACCTTC. Residues: CASSPAGARVYGYTF. The chain has TRBV6-5 and TRBJ1-2; D possibly corresponds to TRBD1 (6 bases). Per germline, CDR1 MNHEY and CDR2 SVGAGI. The CDR3 is made up of 15 amino acids. Between the trimmed V and J ends, which lost 5 bases and 4 bases, there was a span of 17 bases.

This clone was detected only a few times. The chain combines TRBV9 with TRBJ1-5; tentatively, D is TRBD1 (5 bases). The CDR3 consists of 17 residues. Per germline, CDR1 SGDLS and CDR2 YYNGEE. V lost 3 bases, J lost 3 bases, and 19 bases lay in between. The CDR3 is CASSAGPGGSLNQPQHF. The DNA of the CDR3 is TGTGCCAGCAGCGCGGGCCCTGGGGGGAGCCTCAATCAGCCCCAGCATTTT.

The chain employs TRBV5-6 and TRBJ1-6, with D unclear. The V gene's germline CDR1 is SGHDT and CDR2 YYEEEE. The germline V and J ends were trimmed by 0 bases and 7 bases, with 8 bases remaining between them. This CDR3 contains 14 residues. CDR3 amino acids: CASSLDPSNSPLHF. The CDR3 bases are TGTGCCAGCAGCTTGGACCCCTCGAATTCACCCCTCCACTTT.

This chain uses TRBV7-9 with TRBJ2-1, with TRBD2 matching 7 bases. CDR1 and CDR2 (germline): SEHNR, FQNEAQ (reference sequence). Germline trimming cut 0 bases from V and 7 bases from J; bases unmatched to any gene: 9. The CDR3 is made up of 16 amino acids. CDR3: CASSLAIGRGLNEQFF. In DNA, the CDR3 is TGTGCCAGCAGCTTAGCGATAGGGAGGGGTTTGAATGAGCAGTTCTTC.

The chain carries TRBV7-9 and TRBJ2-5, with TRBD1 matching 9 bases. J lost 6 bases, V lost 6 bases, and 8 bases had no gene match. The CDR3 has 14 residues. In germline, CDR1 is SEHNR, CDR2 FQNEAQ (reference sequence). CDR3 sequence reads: CASSSGTGWQTQYF. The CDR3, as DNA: TGTGCCAGCAGTTCCGGGACAGGGTGGCAGACCCAGTACTTC.

The CDR3 spells CASSLDWGMEGYTF. The CDR3 nucleotides read TGTGCCAGCAGCTTGGATTGGGGTATGGAAGGCTACACCTTC. The chain couples TRBV5-6 to TRBJ1-2; D is unresolved. The V gene's germline CDR1 is SGHDT and CDR2 YYEEEE. The CDR3 length is 14 residues. V lost 0 bases, J lost 8 bases, and 14 bases lay in between.

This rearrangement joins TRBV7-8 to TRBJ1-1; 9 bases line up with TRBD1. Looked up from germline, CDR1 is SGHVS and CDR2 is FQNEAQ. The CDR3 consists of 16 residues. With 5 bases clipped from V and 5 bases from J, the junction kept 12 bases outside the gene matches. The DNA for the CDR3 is TGTGCCAGCAGCCCCCTAGGGAGACAGGGGGGGACTGAAGCTTTCTTT. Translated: CASSPLGRQGGTEAFF.

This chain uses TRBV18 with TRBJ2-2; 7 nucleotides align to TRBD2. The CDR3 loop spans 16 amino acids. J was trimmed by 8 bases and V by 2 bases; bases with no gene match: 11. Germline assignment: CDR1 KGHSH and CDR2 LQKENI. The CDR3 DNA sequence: TGTGCCAGCTCACCAAGCGGGGTAAAGGCTGCAGGGGAGCTGTTTTTT. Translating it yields CASSPSGVKAAGELFF.

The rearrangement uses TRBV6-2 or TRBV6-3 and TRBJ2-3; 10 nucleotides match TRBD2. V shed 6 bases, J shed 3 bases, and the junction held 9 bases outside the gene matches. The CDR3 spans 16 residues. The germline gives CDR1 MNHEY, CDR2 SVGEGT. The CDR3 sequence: CASSRGTSEATDTQYF. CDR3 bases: TGTGCCAGCAGCCGCGGGACTAGCGAGGCGACAGATACGCAGTATTTT.

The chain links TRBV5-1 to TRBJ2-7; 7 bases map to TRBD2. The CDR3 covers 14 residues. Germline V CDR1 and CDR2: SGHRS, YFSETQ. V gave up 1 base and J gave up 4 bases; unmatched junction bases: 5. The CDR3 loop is CASSLSPGGYEQYF. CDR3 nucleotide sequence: TGCGCCAGCAGCTTGAGTCCGGGGGGATACGAGCAGTACTTC.

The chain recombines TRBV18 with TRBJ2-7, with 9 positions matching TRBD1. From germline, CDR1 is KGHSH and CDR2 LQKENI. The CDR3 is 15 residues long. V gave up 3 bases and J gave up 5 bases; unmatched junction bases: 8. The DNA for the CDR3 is TGTGCCAGCTCACCGGGACAGGGATCGACGGACGAGCAGTACTTC. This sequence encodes CASSPGQGSTDEQYF.

The CDR3 sequence: CASNVDRVYYGYTF. DNA of the CDR3: TGTGCCAGCAACGTCGACAGGGTTTACTATGGCTACACCTTC. V and J are TRBV2 and TRBJ1-2, with TRBD1 matching 7 bases. The CDR3 extends over 14 amino acids. The V gene's germline CDR1 is SNHLY and CDR2 FYNNEI. Trimming cost V 7 bases and J 3 bases; bases outside gene matches: 8.

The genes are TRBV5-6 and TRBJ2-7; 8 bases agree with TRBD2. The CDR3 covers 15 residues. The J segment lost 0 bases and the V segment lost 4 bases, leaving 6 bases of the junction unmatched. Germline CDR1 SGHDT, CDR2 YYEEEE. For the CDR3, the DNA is TGTGCCAGCAGCCTCATTAGCGGGGCCTCCTACGAGCAGTACTTC. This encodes CASSLISGASYEQYF.

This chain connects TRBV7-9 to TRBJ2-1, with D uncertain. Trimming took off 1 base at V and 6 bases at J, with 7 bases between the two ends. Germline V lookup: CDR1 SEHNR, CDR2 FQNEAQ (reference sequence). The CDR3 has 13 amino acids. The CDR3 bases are TGTGCCAGCAGCTTAGAGATAGTCAATGAGCAGTTCTTC. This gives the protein CASSLEIVNEQFF.

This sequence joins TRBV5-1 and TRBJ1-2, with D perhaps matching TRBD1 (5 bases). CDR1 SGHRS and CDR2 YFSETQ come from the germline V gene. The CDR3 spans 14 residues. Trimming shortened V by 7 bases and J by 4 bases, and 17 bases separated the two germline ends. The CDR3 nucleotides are TGCGCCAGCGGCCATCCCTCAGGGACCTATGGCTACACCTTC. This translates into CASGHPSGTYGYTF.

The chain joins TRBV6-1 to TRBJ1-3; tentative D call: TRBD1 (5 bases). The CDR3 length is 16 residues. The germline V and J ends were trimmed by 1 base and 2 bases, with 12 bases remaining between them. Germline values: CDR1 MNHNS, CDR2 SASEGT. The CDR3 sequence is CASSEEWAGPGNTIYF. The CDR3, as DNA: TGTGCCAGCAGTGAAGAGTGGGCAGGGCCTGGAAACACCATATATTTT.

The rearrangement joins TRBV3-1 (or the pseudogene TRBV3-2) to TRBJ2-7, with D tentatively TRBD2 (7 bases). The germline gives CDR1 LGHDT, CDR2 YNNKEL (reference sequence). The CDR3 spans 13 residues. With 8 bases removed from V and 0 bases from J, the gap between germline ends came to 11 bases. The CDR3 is CASERGGSYEQYF. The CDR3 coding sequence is TGTGCCAGCGAAAGGGGGGGCTCCTACGAGCAGTACTTC.

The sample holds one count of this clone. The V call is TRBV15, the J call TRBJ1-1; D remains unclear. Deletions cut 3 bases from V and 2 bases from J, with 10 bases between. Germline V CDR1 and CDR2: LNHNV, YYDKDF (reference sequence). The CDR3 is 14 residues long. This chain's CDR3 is CATSRAAGNTEAFF. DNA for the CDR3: TGTGCCACCAGCAGGGCCGCGGGTAACACTGAAGCTTTCTTT.

CDR3 nucleotide sequence: TGTGCCAGCAGCCAAGATCAGATCGGCCTCGGGGAAGCTTTCTTT. This gives the protein CASSQDQIGLGEAFF. The gene calls are TRBV3-1 (or the pseudogene TRBV3-2) and TRBJ1-1; D call uncertain. Trimming took 0 bases from V and 8 from J, leaving 16 bases between them. The CDR3 is made up of 15 amino acids. The germline CDR1 and CDR2 sequences are LGHDT and YNNKEL (reference sequence).

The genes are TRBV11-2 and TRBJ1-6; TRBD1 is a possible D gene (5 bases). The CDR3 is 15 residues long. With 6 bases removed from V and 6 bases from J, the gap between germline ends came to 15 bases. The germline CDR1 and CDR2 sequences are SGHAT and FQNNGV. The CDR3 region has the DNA TGTGCCAGCAGGGACGTCGCCGGGGCTAATTCACCCCTCCACTTT. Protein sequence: CASRDVAGANSPLHF.

CDR3 residues: CAKSEQGTDEQYF. CDR3 coding DNA: TGTGCCAAATCTGAGCAGGGAACGGACGAGCAGTACTTC. The V and J genes are TRBV5-4 and TRBJ2-7, with D tentatively TRBD1 (5 bases). The V gene's germline CDR1 is SGHNT and CDR2 YYREEE (reference sequence). This CDR3 has 13 amino acids. The ends were cut back, 9 bases at V and 5 bases at J, with 18 bases in the middle.